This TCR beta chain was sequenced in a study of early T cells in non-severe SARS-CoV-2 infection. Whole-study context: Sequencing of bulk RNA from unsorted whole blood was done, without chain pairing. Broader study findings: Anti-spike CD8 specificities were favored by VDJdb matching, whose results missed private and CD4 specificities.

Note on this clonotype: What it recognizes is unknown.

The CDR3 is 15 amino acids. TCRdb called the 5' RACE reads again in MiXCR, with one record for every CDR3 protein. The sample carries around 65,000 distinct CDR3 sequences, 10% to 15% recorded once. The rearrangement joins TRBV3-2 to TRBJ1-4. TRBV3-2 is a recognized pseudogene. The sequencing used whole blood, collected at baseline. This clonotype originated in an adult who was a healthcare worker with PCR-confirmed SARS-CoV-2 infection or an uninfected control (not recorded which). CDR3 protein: CASSQGCLTNEKLFF. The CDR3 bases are TGTGCCAGCAGCCAAGGGTGTTTAACTAATGAAAAACTGTTTTTT.